The 19 T cell receptor beta chains below were found in one sample sequenced in a study of beta chain features in type 1 diabetes. Points from the study as a whole: All four CD4+ subsets from Type 1 diabetes patients carried moderately but significantly shorter TCRB CDR3s.

The whole isolated RNA underwent reverse transcription, so sequencing captured expressed TCRB transcripts. Measured with immunoSEQ multiplex PCR; TCRdb has only the in-frame clones, and not every one. The sample lists just over 15,000 clones, around two thirds occurring once. For these receptors, no antigen is known. Sequencing input: Tregs from blood. Every receptor here comes from a man aged 25 to 40 with type 1 diabetes.

The gene calls are TRBV29-1 and TRBJ1-1, with TRBD1 identical over 9 bases. The CDR3 runs 13 residues. The germline V gene encodes CDR1 SQVTM and CDR2 ANQGSEA. V trimming: 4 bases; J trimming: 4 bases; junction bases outside the gene matches: 4. The CDR3 coding sequence is TGCAGCGTTGCCGGGACAGGGAGCACTGAAGCTTTCTTT. Amino acids: CSVAGTGSTEAFF.

The V call is TRBV9, the J call TRBJ2-2, with 12 bases fitting TRBD2. Per the germline V gene, CDR1 is SGDLS and CDR2 is YYNGEE. This CDR3 spans 19 amino acids. V was clipped by 0 bases and J by 4 bases; unmatched bases: 10. CDR3 in amino acids: CASSVDWLAGGPGTGELFF. The CDR3 bases are TGTGCCAGCAGCGTAGATTGGCTAGCGGGAGGGCCGGGCACCGGGGAGCTGTTTTTT.

V usage is TRBV29-1 and J usage is TRBJ1-1; tentative D call: TRBD1 (6 bases). With 0 bases removed from V and 11 bases from J, the gap between germline ends came to 16 bases. This CDR3 spans 13 amino acids. Germline CDR1 reads SQVTM; CDR2 reads ANQGSEA. In DNA form, the CDR3 reads TGCAGCGTTGAAGAAATAGAGGGGAGGGGGGCTTTCTTT. It codes for CSVEEIEGRGAFF.

The chain uses TRBV7-8 and TRBJ1-2; no clear D. The CDR3 consists of 13 residues. V was clipped by 1 base and J by 4 bases, with 7 bases between them. The germline V gene encodes CDR1 SGHVS and CDR2 FQNEAQ. CDR3 in DNA: TGTGCCAGCAGCTTAGAACAGACCTATGGCTACACCTTC. Protein product: CASSLEQTYGYTF.

V usage is TRBV6-6 and J usage is TRBJ1-1; D might be TRBD1 (6 bases). Deletions cut 5 bases from V and 1 base from J, with 11 bases between. This CDR3 region has 14 residues. Per the germline V gene, CDR1 is MNHNY and CDR2 is SVGAGI (reference sequence). CDR3 sequence (DNA): TGTGCCAGCAGTCCTGGACAGAGGAACACTGAAGCTTTCTTT. This translates into CASSPGQRNTEAFF.

This clone was recorded only once. The chain uses TRBV19 and TRBJ1-2, with a tentative D call TRBD1 (5 bases). The CDR3 contains 13 residues. Deletions cut 4 bases from V and 2 bases from J, with 8 bases between. In germline, CDR1 is LNHDA, CDR2 SQIVND (reference sequence). The CDR3 region has the DNA TGTGCCAGTAGTACCGGGGGAAACTATGGCTACACCTTC. Its protein is CASSTGGNYGYTF.

The DNA of the CDR3 is TGCGCCAGCAGACGGGACAGCGGCTCCTACGAGCAGTACTTC. The encoded protein is CASRRDSGSYEQYF. V and J are TRBV5-1 and TRBJ2-7, with TRBD1 identical over 7 bases. The germline V gene encodes CDR1 SGHRS and CDR2 YFSETQ. The CDR3 covers 14 residues. V trimming: 5 bases; J trimming: 0 bases; junction bases outside the gene matches: 5. The full variable domain, in which reference TRBV5-1 and TRBJ2-7 provide the parts outside the CDR3, is KAGVTQTPRYLIKTRGQQVTLSCSPISGHRSVSWYQQTPGQGLQFLFEYFSETQRNKGNFPGRFSGRQFSNSRSEMNVSTLELGDSALYLCASRRDSGSYEQYFGPGTRLTVT.

The sample holds a few counts of this clone. The chain couples TRBV27 to TRBJ2-7, with 14 nucleotides matching TRBD2. In germline, CDR1 is MNHEY, CDR2 SMNVEV (reference sequence). CDR3 length: 19 amino acids. The ends lost 5 bases at V and 2 bases at J; junction bases unmatched: 14. CDR3 coding DNA: TGTGCCAGCAGTCCGAGGGGGACTAGCGGGGGCCCAATGCCCTACGAGCAGTACTTC. Translation gives CASSPRGTSGGPMPYEQYF.

V is TRBV19 and J is TRBJ2-6; possibly TRBD1 for D (5 bases). The V and J ends lost 7 bases and 0 bases respectively, with 10 bases between them. The germline CDR1 and CDR2 sequences are LNHDA and SQIVND (reference sequence). The CDR3 extends over 15 amino acids. As DNA, the CDR3 is TGTGCCAGTACCCGACAGCTCTCTGGGGCCAACGTCCTGACTTTC. Translation gives CASTRQLSGANVLTF.

The chain is built from TRBV18 and TRBJ2-5; 7 bases agree with TRBD1. The CDR3 has 15 residues. CDR1 is KGHSH, CDR2 LQKENI, per germline. V lost 3 bases, J lost 4 bases, and 8 bases stayed unmatched. CDR3 amino acids: CASSPDRVEGETQYF. In nucleotides, the CDR3 is TGTGCCAGCTCACCCGACAGGGTTGAGGGAGAGACCCAGTACTTC.

The chain couples TRBV7-9 to TRBJ1-2, with TRBD1 identical over 9 bases. This CDR3 spans 15 amino acids. Germline V gives CDR1 SEHNR, CDR2 FQNEAQ (reference sequence). With 5 bases clipped from V and 3 bases from J, the junction kept 7 bases outside the gene matches. As DNA, the CDR3 is TGTGCCAGCAGCGATTCGGACAGGGGTGACTATGGCTACACCTTC. Encoded protein: CASSDSDRGDYGYTF. The full variable domain, rest sourced from reference TRBV7-9 and TRBJ1-2, is DTGVSQNPRHKITKRGQNVTFRCDPISEHNRLYWYRQTLGQGPEFLTYFQNEAQLEKSRLLSDRFSAERPKGSFSTLEIQRTEQGDSAMYLCASSDSDRGDYGYTFGSGTRLTVV.

This clone has only a few counts. The chain combines TRBV7-9 with TRBJ2-3, with D maybe TRBD2 (7 bases). Germline CDR1 and CDR2: SEHNR and FQNEAQ (reference sequence). V lost 1 base and J 3 bases, leaving 11 bases between the germline ends. CDR3 length: 15 amino acids. The CDR3 coding sequence is TGTGCCAGCAGCTTAGAGGGGGGGAAAACAGATACGCAGTATTTT. Protein product: CASSLEGGKTDTQYF.

The rearrangement links TRBV4-2 to TRBJ2-3; 10 bases map to TRBD2. From germline, CDR1 is LGHNA and CDR2 YNFKEQ. V lost 4 bases to trimming and J lost 1 base; unmatched junction nucleotides: 11. The length of the CDR3 is 18 residues. The CDR3 loop reads CASSPASGRVLGTDTQYF. CDR3 DNA: TGTGCCAGCAGCCCGGCTAGCGGGAGAGTGTTGGGCACAGATACGCAGTATTTT.

The gene calls are TRBV19 and TRBJ1-1; D unresolved. V dropped 7 bases and J dropped 4 bases, with 7 bases sitting between them. The CDR3 covers 11 residues. Germline CDR1 LNHDA, CDR2 SQIVND (reference sequence). The CDR3 protein is CASISGTEAFF. DNA of the CDR3: TGTGCCAGTATATCGGGCACTGAAGCTTTCTTT. Based on the CDR3 plus reference TRBV19 and TRBJ1-1, the full variable domain is DGGITQSPKYLFRKEGQNVTLSCEQNLNHDAMYWYRQDPGQGLRLIYYSQIVNDFQKGDIAEGYSVSREKKESFPLTVTSAQKNPTAFYLCASISGTEAFFGQGTRLTVV.

This clone was recorded a few times. V is TRBV5-4 and J is TRBJ2-1; 10 bases line up with TRBD1. V lost 4 bases, J lost 6 bases, and 7 bases stayed unmatched. The CDR3 spans 15 residues. The germline CDR1 and CDR2 sequences are SGHNT and YYREEE (reference sequence). In nucleotides, the CDR3 is TGTGCCAGCAGCCGGGACAGGGGAACGGTCAATGAGCAGTTCTTC. Translating gives CASSRDRGTVNEQFF.

The V gene is TRBV5-1, the J gene TRBJ2-7, with 11 bases aligning to TRBD2. The J segment lost 7 bases and the V segment lost 5 bases, leaving 14 bases of the junction unmatched. The CDR3 consists of 16 residues. CDR1 and CDR2 from the germline V gene are SGHRS and YFSETQ. For the CDR3, the DNA is TGCGCCAGCAGTTTCGAACTAGCGGGAGTCCCCAATGAGCAGTACTTC. Protein: CASSFELAGVPNEQYF.

The CDR3 DNA is TGTGCCAGCAGTTTAACCGACAGGGGCTACTCTGGAAACACCATATATTTT. Translation gives CASSLTDRGYSGNTIYF. This chain joins TRBV2 and TRBJ1-3; 8 positions agree with TRBD1. The CDR3 spans 17 residues. Germline loops: CDR1 SNHLY, CDR2 FYNNEI. V shed 5 bases, J shed 0 bases, and the junction held 9 bases outside the gene matches.

This rearrangement joins TRBV5-1 to TRBJ2-1; 8 nucleotides align to TRBD2. The CDR3 contains 15 residues. J gave up 2 bases and V 5 bases, and 6 bases lay outside the gene matches. CDR1 and CDR2 from the germline V gene are SGHRS and YFSETQ. The CDR3 DNA reads TGCGCCAGCAGGCCACTAGCGGATACCTACAATGAGCAGTTCTTC. This codes for CASRPLADTYNEQFF.

This clone has more than one count but fewer than ten. This rearrangement joins TRBV11-3 to TRBJ2-7; no definite D call. Trimming removed 5 bases at V and 4 bases at J, with 9 bases between. From germline, CDR1 is SGHNT and CDR2 YENEEA. The CDR3 length is 12 residues. CDR3 DNA sequence: TGTGCCAGCAGCCGTGCTAGTTACGAGCAGTACTTC. Protein sequence: CASSRASYEQYF.